This entry describes one TCR beta chain. This library used about 360 ng RNA and molecular barcoded adaptors spanning alpha/delta and beta/gamma chains. MiXCR was run by TCRdb on the reads, yielding one entry per CDR3 protein. The table shows tens of thousands of distinct CDR3 sequences, with roughly 19% occurring only once. The data stem from a study of read filtering for tumor transcriptome and immune sequencing. The overall study: Fewer than 10 patients were R-ISS I, roughly 15 were R-ISS II, 7 were R-ISS III.

This CDR3 comprises 18 residues. Per the germline V gene, CDR1 is SGDLS and CDR2 is YYNGEE. V lost 0 bases and J lost 5; bases outside the gene matches: 8. The TCR sequence derives from a donor at least 40 years old with multiple myeloma. The chain recombines TRBV9 with TRBJ2-3; 14 positions agree with TRBD2. Input material: a population of CD138-negative cells sorted from bone marrow. CDR3 coding DNA: TGTGCCAGCAGCGTAGCTACCCGGACTAGCGGGAGGAGAGATACGCAGTATTTT. Its translation is CASSVATRTSGRRDTQYF.